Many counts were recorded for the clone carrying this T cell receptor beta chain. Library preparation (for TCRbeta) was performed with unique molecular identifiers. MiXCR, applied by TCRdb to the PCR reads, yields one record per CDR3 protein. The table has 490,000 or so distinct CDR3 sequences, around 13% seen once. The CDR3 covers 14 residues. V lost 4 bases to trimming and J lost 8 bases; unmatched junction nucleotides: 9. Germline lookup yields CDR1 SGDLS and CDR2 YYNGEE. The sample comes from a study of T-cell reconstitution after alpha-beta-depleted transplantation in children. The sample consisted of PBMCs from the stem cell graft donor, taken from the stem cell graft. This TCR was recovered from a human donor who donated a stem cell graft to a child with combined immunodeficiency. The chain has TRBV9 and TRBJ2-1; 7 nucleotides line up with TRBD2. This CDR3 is CASSPGGVTDEQFF. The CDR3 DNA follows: TGTGCCAGCAGCCCTGGGGGGGTTACGGATGAGCAGTTCTTC.